These T cell receptor beta chains were read from a single sample in a study of T cells in Graves' hyperthyroidism and ophthalmopathy. TCRdb ran MiXCR on the multiplex PCR reads and lists one entry per CDR3 protein. The data show fewer than 800,000 distinct CDR3 sequences, roughly 15% seen once. Source material: blood. These receptors originate from a man aged 18 to 29 with Graves' hyperthyroidism. Both conserved end residues are part of each CDR3. D genes are given only for firm matches. Not every row has a clone size; where given, it reads once, few, many or a size class.

TRBV5-1	few	15	NA	TRBJ1-1	TGCGCCAGCAGCCTCCAAACAGGGCGGAACACTGAAGCTTTCTTT	CASSLQTGRNTEAFF
TRBV7-9	few	13	NA	TRBJ2-7	TGTGCCAGCAGCTTGTTCGGCAGGGACGAGCAGTACTTC	CASSLFGRDEQYF
TRBV30	many	15	NA	TRBJ1-5	TGTGCCTGGAGTGTACGCTGGCAGAGGGATCAGCCCCAGCATTTT	CAWSVRWQRDQPQHF
TRBV7-8	many	18	TRBD2	TRBJ2-3	TGTGCCAGCAGCCCCTGGTTGACTAGCGGGAGGAACACAGATACGCAGTATTTT	CASSPWLTSGRNTDTQYF
TRBV20-1	few	13	TRBD2	TRBJ2-1	TGCAGCGGGGGGCTAGCGGGTTACAATGAGCAGTTCTTC	CSGGLAGYNEQFF
TRBV19	few	17	TRBD2	TRBJ2-1	TGTGCCAGTAGTATAGGGGACTACCGCTCTACCTACAATGAGCAGTTCTTC	CASSIGDYRSTYNEQFF
TRBV29-1	NA	12	NA	TRBJ2-7	TGCAGCGGTGGGACATCTGTTATCGAGCAGTACTTC	CSGGTSVIEQYF
TRBV10-3	many	19	TRBD2	TRBJ2-1	TGTGCCATCAGTGAGCTAAGATCCGGGACTAGCGGGAGCCACAATGAGCAGTTCTTC	CAISELRSGTSGSHNEQFF
TRBV28	few	14	NA	TRBJ1-4	TGTGCCAGCAGACCCAGCGGATTAAATGAAAAACTGTTTTTT	CASRPSGLNEKLFF
TRBV30	many	15	NA	TRBJ1-1	TGTGCCTGGAGTGTAGGACCCTTGCCCCCTCCGGAAGCTTTCTTT	CAWSVGPLPPPEAFF
TRBV12-3/TRBV12-4	NA	12	NA	TRBJ2-5	TGTGCCAGCAGTTGGACCCCGATAAGACAGTACTTC	CASSWTPIRQYF
TRBV6-1	many	15	NA	TRBJ1-1	TGTGCCAGCAGTGTTCTGGGTACGATGAACACTGAAGCTTTCTTT	CASSVLGTMNTEAFF
TRBV14	NA	15	TRBD1	TRBJ2-5	TGTGCCAGCAGCCAGGGACAGGGGAGCGCCGAGACCCAGTACTTC	CASSQGQGSAETQYF
TRBV6-1	few	14	NA	TRBJ2-1	TGTGCCAGCACCCTCGGGAGCTATAGGAATGAGCAGTTCTTC	CASTLGSYRNEQFF
TRBV7-8	NA	19	TRBD2	TRBJ2-1	TGTGCCAGCAGCTTAGGCTTAGGGCTAGCGGGAGGGTCGCGGGATGAGCAGTTCTTC	CASSLGLGLAGGSRDEQFF
TRBV2	many	15	TRBD1	TRBJ2-5	TGTGCCAGCAGTGATCCGGGACAGAGTCAAGAGACCCAGTACTTC	CASSDPGQSQETQYF
TRBV24-1	many	17	TRBD2	TRBJ2-5	TGTGCCACCAGTGATTTAGGGACTAGCGGGGGCCAAGAGACCCAGTACTTC	CATSDLGTSGGQETQYF
TRBV28	NA	13	NA	TRBJ2-7	TGTGCCAGCAACCCGGGACAAGACTACGAGCAGTACTTC	CASNPGQDYEQYF
TRBV28	many	14	NA	TRBJ2-3	TGTGCCAGCATCCCTCCGGGAGACACAGATACGCAGTATTTT	CASIPPGDTDTQYF
TRBV5-1	few	15	TRBD1	TRBJ2-2	TGCGCCAGCACGGGACAGGGGACGAACACCGGGGAGCTGTTTTTT	CASTGQGTNTGELFF
TRBV9	NA	16	TRBD2	TRBJ2-3	TGTGCCAGCAGCGTAGGCCCTAGCGGTAACACAGATACGCAGTATTTT	CASSVGPSGNTDTQYF
TRBV6-9	few	13	NA	TRBJ2-1	TGTGCCAGCACCAAGGGGGGAATGAGTGAGCAGTTCTTC	CASTKGGMSEQFF